Presented here are 26 T cell receptor beta chains from one specimen sequenced in a study of radiotherapy plus CTLA-4 blockade in lung cancer. Only in-frame clones appear in the TCRdb table, and some are missing; sequencing was by immunoSEQ multiplex PCR. Among about 38,000 clones listed, over 65% were seen once. This specimen consisted of peripheral blood, obtained from a patient treated with radiotherapy plus ipilimumab. These receptors were collected from a human donor with non-small cell lung cancer who had stable disease on radiotherapy plus ipilimumab.

This chain joins TRBV9 and TRBJ1-1; D may be TRBD1 (6 bases). The CDR3 sequence is 14 residues long. Trimming shortened V by 4 bases and J by 5 bases, and 15 bases separated the two germline ends. CDR1 is SGDLS and CDR2 is YYNGEE in the germline V gene. The CDR3: CASSPGQTGTEAFF. In DNA, the CDR3 is TGTGCCAGCAGCCCCGGACAGACGGGAACTGAAGCTTTCTTT.

This rearrangement joins TRBV5-4 to TRBJ1-2; 8 bases map to TRBD1. V gave up 0 bases and J gave up 4 bases; unmatched junction bases: 2. CDR3 length equals 14 residues. Per the germline V gene, CDR1 is SGHNT and CDR2 is YYREEE (reference sequence). CDR3 bases: TGTGCCAGCAGCTTGGTGGGACAGGCCTATGGCTACACCTTC. Translating gives CASSLVGQAYGYTF.

V usage is TRBV6-5 and J usage is TRBJ1-2; 9 positions agree with TRBD1. The V gene end was trimmed by 7 bases and the J gene end by 5 bases; junction bases not matched to a gene: 11. CDR1 is MNHEY, CDR2 SVGAGI, per germline. The CDR3 sequence is 15 residues long. CDR3 nucleotide sequence: TGTGCCAGCACCACCGATTGGACAGGGGATTATGGCTACACCTTC. This translates into CASTTDWTGDYGYTF.

The chain links TRBV5-1 to TRBJ1-4; D is perhaps TRBD1 (6 bases). The CDR3 contains 14 residues. Trimming stripped 0 bases from V and 8 bases from J, with 11 bases between. CDR1 is SGHRS and CDR2 is YFSETQ in the germline V gene. In DNA, the CDR3 is TGCGCCAGCAGCTTGGTGGGCAGGGGAGAAAAACTGTTTTTT. The encoded protein is CASSLVGRGEKLFF. The full variable domain, with the rest looked up from reference TRBV5-1 and TRBJ1-4, is KAGVTQTPRYLIKTRGQQVTLSCSPISGHRSVSWYQQTPGQGLQFLFEYFSETQRNKGNFPGRFSGRQFSNSRSEMNVSTLELGDSALYLCASSLVGRGEKLFFGSGTQLSVL.

This clone has only one observation. The rearrangement links TRBV6-5 to TRBJ2-7; 9 nucleotides agree with TRBD1. There are 15 residues in the CDR3. The J segment lost 3 bases and the V segment lost 7 bases, leaving 10 bases of the junction unmatched. CDR1 MNHEY and CDR2 SVGAGI come from the germline V gene. The CDR3 bases are TGTGCCAGCAAACGGGACAGGGCCACAAGCTACGAGCAGTACTTC. This translates into CASKRDRATSYEQYF.

This sequence joins TRBV6-6 and TRBJ2-1; D unresolved. The germline CDR1 and CDR2 sequences are MNHNY and SVGAGI (reference sequence). This CDR3 spans 15 amino acids. V lost 2 bases and J 2 bases, leaving 10 bases between the germline ends. This CDR3 reads CASSYDFMAYNEQFF. CDR3 DNA sequence: TGTGCCAGCAGTTACGATTTCATGGCCTACAATGAGCAGTTCTTC.

This clone was observed a single time. The chain links TRBV30 to TRBJ1-5; D is perhaps TRBD1 (6 bases). Germline CDR1 GTSNPN, CDR2 SVGIG (reference sequence). The CDR3 has 15 amino acids. The ends were cut back, 3 bases at V and 2 bases at J, with 14 bases in the middle. CDR3 in amino acids: CAWSATGTRNQPQHF. The CDR3 nucleotides are TGTGCCTGGAGCGCTACAGGGACCCGCAATCAGCCCCAGCATTTT. Using reference TRBV30 and TRBJ1-5 for the parts outside the CDR3, the full variable domain is SQTIHQWPATLVQPVGSPLSLECTVEGTSNPNLYWYRQAAGRGLQLLFYSVGIGQISSEVPQNLSASRPQDRQFILSSKKLLLSDSGFYLCAWSATGTRNQPQHFGDGTRLSIL.

The rearrangement uses TRBV27 and TRBJ2-4; D remains unclear. Deletions cut 3 bases from V and 4 bases from J, with 7 bases between. The V gene's germline CDR1 is MNHEY and CDR2 SMNVEV (reference sequence). The CDR3 runs 13 residues. The CDR3 DNA follows: TGTGCCAGCAGTTTTTCAGTAAAAAACATTCAGTACTTC. Its translation: CASSFSVKNIQYF.

The CDR3 loop reads CASSQDRAGANSPLHF. The CDR3 nucleotides are TGCGCCAGCAGCCAAGATAGGGCGGGGGCTAATTCACCCCTCCACTTT. V is TRBV4-1 and J is TRBJ1-6, with D possibly matching TRBD1 (6 bases). Germline V gives CDR1 MGHRA, CDR2 YSYEKL. CDR3 length: 16 amino acids. The V and J ends lost 0 bases and 6 bases respectively, with 12 bases between them.

The rearrangement uses TRBV6-1 and TRBJ2-1; 11 bases align to TRBD2. The germline V gene encodes CDR1 MNHNS and CDR2 SASEGT. CDR3 length: 15 amino acids. The V and J ends lost 8 bases and 4 bases, in that order; junction bases with no gene match: 7. The CDR3 bases are TGTGCCAGCGAATCTAGCGGGGGGTCATACAATGAGCAGTTCTTC. Its protein product is CASESSGGSYNEQFF.

This clone was seen a single time. CDR3 region: CASGEGGPPVYEQYF. CDR3 coding DNA: TGTGCCAGCGGGGAGGGGGGGCCACCGGTCTACGAGCAGTACTTC. The chain links TRBV2 to TRBJ2-7; possibly TRBD2 for D (7 bases). V dropped 8 bases and J dropped 3 bases, with 20 bases sitting between them. The CDR3 has 15 amino acids. In germline, CDR1 is SNHLY, CDR2 FYNNEI.

The gene calls are TRBV6-1 and TRBJ2-2; D is unclear. The V and J ends lost 0 bases and 1 base respectively, with 3 bases between them. Germline values: CDR1 MNHNS, CDR2 SASEGT. The CDR3 runs 14 residues. The CDR3 sequence is CASSEAQNTGELFF. CDR3 nucleotide sequence: TGTGCCAGCAGTGAAGCGCAGAACACCGGGGAGCTGTTTTTT.

In its sample, this clone was seen a few times. This chain links TRBV7-6 with TRBJ1-4; no clear D. Trimming took off 0 bases at V and 4 bases at J, with 6 bases between the two ends. The CDR3 contains 14 residues. Germline assignment: CDR1 SGHVS and CDR2 FNYEAQ. This CDR3 is CASSLAQFNEKLFF. The CDR3 nucleotides read TGTGCCAGCAGCTTAGCACAGTTTAATGAAAAACTGTTTTTT.

The V and J genes are TRBV30 and TRBJ1-3; maybe TRBD1 (5 bases). The germline V gene has CDR1 GTSNPN and CDR2 SVGIG (reference sequence). The CDR3 is made up of 16 amino acids. The V and J ends lost 4 bases and 0 bases respectively, with 16 bases between them. Here the CDR3 DNA reads TGTGCCTGGATTAGCGGGGGGGACCTCTCTGGAAACACCATATATTTT. Translated, it gives CAWISGGDLSGNTIYF. Complete variable domain (other parts from reference TRBV30 and TRBJ1-3): SQTIHQWPATLVQPVGSPLSLECTVEGTSNPNLYWYRQAAGRGLQLLFYSVGIGQISSEVPQNLSASRPQDRQFILSSKKLLLSDSGFYLCAWISGGDLSGNTIYFGEGSWLTVV.

This clone was observed once. The V and J genes are TRBV9 and TRBJ2-1; 8 nucleotides line up with TRBD1. The CDR3 extends over 16 amino acids. Germline values: CDR1 SGDLS, CDR2 YYNGEE. V was clipped by 1 base and J by 7 bases; unmatched bases: 10. The CDR3 loop is CASSVMAQGAGNEQFF. The CDR3 nucleotides read TGTGCCAGCAGCGTAATGGCGCAGGGGGCGGGGAATGAGCAGTTCTTC.

The genes are TRBV11-2 and TRBJ1-5; 7 bases align to TRBD1. From germline, CDR1 is SGHAT and CDR2 FQNNGV. The CDR3 loop spans 14 amino acids. Losses at the gene ends were 4 bases for V and 6 bases for J; bases not matched to a gene: 6. CDR3 coding DNA: TGTGCCAGCAGCTCAACAGGGGTGCGTCAGCCCCAGCATTTT. This codes for CASSSTGVRQPQHF.

This rearrangement joins TRBV6-5 to TRBJ2-7, with D tentatively TRBD1 (6 bases). The germline V and J ends were trimmed by 5 bases and 3 bases, with 17 bases remaining between them. Germline loops: CDR1 MNHEY, CDR2 SVGAGI. The CDR3 has 15 residues. The CDR3 DNA reads as TGTGCCAGCAGTCCCTACAGGGCGATCCTCTACGAGCAGTACTTC. Amino acids: CASSPYRAILYEQYF.

The chain combines TRBV4-3 with TRBJ2-7; 7 positions agree with TRBD2. The CDR3 runs to 15 residues. The ends lost 2 bases at V and 5 bases at J; junction bases unmatched: 9. The germline V gene has CDR1 LGHNA and CDR2 YSLEER. CDR3 nucleotides: TGCGCCAGCAGCCAATCGCTACTAGCGCGCAACGAGCAGTACTTC. Protein sequence: CASSQSLLARNEQYF.

The rearrangement joins TRBV25-1 to TRBJ2-1, with TRBD2 matching 8 bases. Germline values: CDR1 MGHDK, CDR2 SYGVNS. CDR3 size: 14 residues. Trimming removed 6 bases from V and 3 bases from J; junction bases left unmatched: 4. This CDR3 is CASRSGGIYNEQFF. CDR3 DNA sequence: TGTGCCAGCAGAAGCGGGGGAATCTACAATGAGCAGTTCTTC. The complete variable domain, with remaining parts taken from reference TRBV25-1 and TRBJ2-1, reads EADIYQTPRYLVIGTGKKITLECSQTMGHDKMYWYQQDPGMELHLIHYSYGVNSTEKGDLSSESTVSRIRTEHFPLTLESARPSHTSQYLCASRSGGIYNEQFFGPGTRLTVL.

This clone was recorded only once. This specimen includes other DNA sequences encoding the same CDR3. The chain links TRBV29-1 to TRBJ1-1; 7 positions agree with TRBD1. This CDR3 is built from 12 residues. The germline gives CDR1 SQVTM, CDR2 ANQGSEA. V shed 4 bases and J 8 bases; nucleotides not matched to a gene: 7. CDR3 nucleotide sequence: TGCAGCGTTGGGAACGCAGGGGGGGAAGCTTTCTTT. It codes for CSVGNAGGEAFF.

This chain links TRBV6-1 with TRBJ2-1; D is perhaps TRBD2 (6 bases). Germline CDR1 and CDR2: MNHNS and SASEGT. CDR3 length: 15 amino acids. The V end was cut by 4 bases, the J end by 4 bases, with 14 bases between. CDR3 in amino acids: CASSAGLTTYNEQFF. CDR3 bases: TGTGCCAGCAGTGCGGGACTTACAACATACAATGAGCAGTTCTTC.

This clone was picked up a small number of times. This rearrangement joins TRBV19 to TRBJ1-2; 8 nucleotides line up with TRBD1. Germline V lookup: CDR1 LNHDA, CDR2 SQIVND (reference sequence). CDR3 length equals 13 residues. V lost 6 bases and J lost 0; bases outside the gene matches: 0. The CDR3 spells CASRDRANYGYTF. CDR3 coding DNA: TGTGCCAGTAGGGACAGGGCTAACTATGGCTACACCTTC.

The chain joins TRBV29-1 to TRBJ2-7, with TRBD1 identical over 7 bases. Unmatched junction bases numbered 4, after V lost 6 bases and J lost 2 bases. Germline CDR1 SQVTM, CDR2 ANQGSEA. The CDR3 totals 12 residues. CDR3 region: CSVLQGTYEQYF. The CDR3 coding sequence is TGCAGCGTCCTACAGGGGACCTACGAGCAGTACTTC.

The V gene is TRBV11-2, the J gene TRBJ1-5, with 10 bases matching TRBD1. The V and J ends lost 4 bases and 4 bases, in that order; junction bases with no gene match: 4. Germline V lookup: CDR1 SGHAT, CDR2 FQNNGV. The CDR3 spans 15 residues. For the CDR3, the DNA is TGTGCCAGCAGCTGGGGGACAGGGGTAAATCAGCCCCAGCATTTT. This sequence encodes CASSWGTGVNQPQHF.

CDR3 region: CASTDRESEKLFF. In DNA, the CDR3 is TGTGCCAGCACCGACAGGGAATCTGAAAAACTGTTTTTT. The chain carries TRBV28 and TRBJ1-4; 7 nucleotides align to TRBD1. This CDR3 is 13 amino acids long. Trimming removed 7 bases from V and 7 bases from J; junction bases left unmatched: 6. Germline lookup yields CDR1 MDHEN and CDR2 SYDVKM.

This clone was seen once. The chain uses TRBV5-1 and TRBJ1-1; a weak D match, TRBD1 (6 bases). The CDR3 loop spans 14 amino acids. Germline-derived CDR1 and CDR2 are SGHRS and YFSETQ. Trimming left V 4 bases short and J 4 bases short, with 14 bases between. This chain's CDR3 is CASSTKGGSTEAFF. The CDR3 nucleotides read TGCGCCAGCAGCACTAAGGGGGGCAGCACTGAAGCTTTCTTT.